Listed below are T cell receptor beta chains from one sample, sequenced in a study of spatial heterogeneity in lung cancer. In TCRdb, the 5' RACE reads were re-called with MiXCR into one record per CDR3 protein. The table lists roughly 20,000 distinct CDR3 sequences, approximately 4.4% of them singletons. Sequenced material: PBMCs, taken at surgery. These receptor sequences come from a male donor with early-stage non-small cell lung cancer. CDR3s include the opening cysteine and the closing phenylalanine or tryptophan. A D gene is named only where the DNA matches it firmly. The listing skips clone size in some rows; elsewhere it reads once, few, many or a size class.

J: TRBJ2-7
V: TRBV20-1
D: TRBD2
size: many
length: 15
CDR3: CSALPGTSGDNEQYF
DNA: TGCAGTGCCCTACCAGGGACTAGCGGCGACAACGAGCAGTACTTC

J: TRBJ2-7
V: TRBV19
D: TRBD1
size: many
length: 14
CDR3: CASSRTGNTYEQYF
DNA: TGTGCCAGTAGTAGGACAGGGAATACCTACGAGCAGTACTTC

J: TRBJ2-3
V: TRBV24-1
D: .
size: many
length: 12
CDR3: CATSAGPDTQYF
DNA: TGTGCCACCAGTGCCGGCCCAGATACGCAGTATTTT

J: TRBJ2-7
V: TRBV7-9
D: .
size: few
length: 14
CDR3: CASSNSLPGDEQYF
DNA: TGTGCCAGCAGCAATAGTTTACCGGGGGACGAGCAGTACTTC

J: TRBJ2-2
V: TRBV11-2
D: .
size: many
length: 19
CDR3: CASSLTRSGTTIMSGELFF
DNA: TGTGCCAGCAGCTTAACAAGGTCTGGGACCACCATTATGTCCGGGGAGCTGTTTTTT

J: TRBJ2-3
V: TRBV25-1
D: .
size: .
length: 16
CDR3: CASSEKIRDSTDTQYF
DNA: TGTGCCAGCAGTGAAAAAATCCGGGACAGCACAGATACGCAGTATTTT

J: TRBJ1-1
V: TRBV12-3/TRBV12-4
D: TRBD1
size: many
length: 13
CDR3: CASSFDRGGEAFF
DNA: TGTGCCAGCAGTTTCGACAGGGGTGGTGAAGCTTTCTTT

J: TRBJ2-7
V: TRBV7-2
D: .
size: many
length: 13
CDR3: CASSLSYSYEQYF
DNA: TGTGCCAGCAGCCTCTCATACTCCTACGAGCAGTACTTC

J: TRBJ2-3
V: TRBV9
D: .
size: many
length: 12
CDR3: CASSVSSDTQYF
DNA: TGTGCCAGCAGCGTTAGTTCAGATACGCAGTATTTT

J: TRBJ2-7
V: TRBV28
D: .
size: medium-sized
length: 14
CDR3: CASSPTGPPYEQYF
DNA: TGTGCCAGCAGTCCCACAGGCCCTCCCTACGAGCAGTACTTC

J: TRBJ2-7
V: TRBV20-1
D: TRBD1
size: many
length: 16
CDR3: CSARLLLWTGYYEQYF
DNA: TGCAGTGCTAGATTACTGTTGTGGACAGGGTACTACGAGCAGTACTTC

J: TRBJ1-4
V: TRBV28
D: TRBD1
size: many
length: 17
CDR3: CASSLYLTTGGYEKLFF
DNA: TGTGCCAGCAGTTTATACCTGACGACAGGGGGATATGAAAAACTGTTTTTT

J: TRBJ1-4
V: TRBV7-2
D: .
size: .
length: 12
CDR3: CASSLQREKLFF
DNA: TGTGCCAGCAGTCTTCAACGGGAAAAACTGTTTTTT

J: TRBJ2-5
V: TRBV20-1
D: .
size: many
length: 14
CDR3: CSALHPGTQETQYF
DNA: TGCAGTGCTTTACACCCCGGGACCCAAGAGACCCAGTACTTC

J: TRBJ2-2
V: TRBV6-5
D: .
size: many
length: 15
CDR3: CASSSAQGATGELFF
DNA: TGTGCCAGCAGTTCGGCGCAGGGAGCCACCGGGGAGCTGTTTTTT

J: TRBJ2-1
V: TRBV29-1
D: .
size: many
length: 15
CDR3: CSVHPRQENYNEQFF
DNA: TGCAGCGTTCACCCCAGACAGGAGAACTACAATGAGCAGTTCTTC

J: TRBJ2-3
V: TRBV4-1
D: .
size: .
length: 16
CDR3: CASSQGSLARTDTQYF
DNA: TGCGCCAGCAGCCAAGGGTCGCTAGCGAGGACAGATACGCAGTATTTT

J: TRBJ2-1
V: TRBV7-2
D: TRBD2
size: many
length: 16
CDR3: CASSLESGGAYNEQFF
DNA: TGTGCCAGCAGCTTAGAATCGGGAGGCGCCTACAATGAGCAGTTCTTC

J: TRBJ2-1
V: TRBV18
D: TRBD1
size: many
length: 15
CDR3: CASSPTTGSDYEQFF
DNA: TGTGCCAGCTCACCTACGACAGGGTCTGATTATGAGCAGTTCTTC

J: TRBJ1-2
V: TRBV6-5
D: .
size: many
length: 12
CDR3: CASSYQGYGYTF
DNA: TGTGCCAGCAGTTACCAGGGATATGGCTACACCTTC

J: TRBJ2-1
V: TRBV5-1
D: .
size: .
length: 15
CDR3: CASSLSGSVDNEQFF
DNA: TGCGCCAGCAGCTTGTCAGGGTCCGTCGACAATGAGCAGTTCTTC

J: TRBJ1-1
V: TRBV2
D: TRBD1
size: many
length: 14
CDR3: CASKTGGLNTEAFF
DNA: TGTGCCAGCAAGACAGGGGGATTGAACACTGAAGCTTTCTTT

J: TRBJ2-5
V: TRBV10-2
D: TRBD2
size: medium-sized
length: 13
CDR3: CASSRGGEETQYF
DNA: TGCGCCAGCAGCCGCGGGGGGGAAGAGACCCAGTACTTC

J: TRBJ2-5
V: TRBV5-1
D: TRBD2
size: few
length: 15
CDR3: CASSLEGNSGGTQYF
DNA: TGCGCCAGCAGCTTAGAGGGAAATAGCGGGGGAACCCAGTACTTC

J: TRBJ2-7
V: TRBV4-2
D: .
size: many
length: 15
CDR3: CASSQEGTGSYEQYF
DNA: TGTGCCAGCAGCCAAGAGGGGACGGGCAGCTACGAGCAGTACTTC

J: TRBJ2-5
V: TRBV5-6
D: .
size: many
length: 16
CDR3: CASSPLRSDPIETQYF
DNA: TGTGCCAGCAGCCCCCTGAGGAGCGATCCTATAGAGACCCAGTACTTC

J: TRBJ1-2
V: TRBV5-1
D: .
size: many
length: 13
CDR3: CASSLGRTSGYTF
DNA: TGCGCCAGCAGCTTGGGTAGGACTAGTGGCTACACCTTC

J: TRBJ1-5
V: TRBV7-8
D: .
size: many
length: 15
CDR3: CASSLASGGNQPQHF
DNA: TGTGCCAGCAGCTTAGCGAGCGGGGGGAATCAGCCCCAGCATTTT

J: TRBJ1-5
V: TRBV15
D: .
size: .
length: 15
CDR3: CATSSGRGSNQPQHF
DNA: TGTGCCACCAGCAGCGGCAGGGGAAGCAATCAGCCCCAGCATTTT

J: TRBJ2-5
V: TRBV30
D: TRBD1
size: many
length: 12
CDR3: CAWRTGLETQYF
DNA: TGTGCCTGGAGGACAGGGTTAGAGACCCAGTACTTC

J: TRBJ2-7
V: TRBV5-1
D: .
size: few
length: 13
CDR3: CASSLGPGVEQYF
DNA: TGCGCCAGCAGCTTGGGCCCAGGGGTCGAGCAGTACTTC

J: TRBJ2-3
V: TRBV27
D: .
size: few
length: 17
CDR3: CASSPWEGVGSTDTQYF
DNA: TGTGCCAGCAGCCCCTGGGAGGGGGTGGGGAGCACAGATACGCAGTATTTT

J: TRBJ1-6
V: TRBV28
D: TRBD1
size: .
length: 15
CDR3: CASSPPGQVLSPLHF
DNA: TGTGCCAGCAGCCCCCCGGGACAGGTTCTGTCACCCCTCCACTTT

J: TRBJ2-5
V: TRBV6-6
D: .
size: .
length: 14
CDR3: CASIYGGGQETQYF
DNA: TGTGCCAGCATCTACGGGGGTGGCCAAGAGACCCAGTACTTC

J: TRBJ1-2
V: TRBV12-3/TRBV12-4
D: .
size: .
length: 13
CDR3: CASSLRGRDGYTF
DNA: TGTGCCAGCAGTTTGAGGGGTAGGGATGGCTACACCTTC

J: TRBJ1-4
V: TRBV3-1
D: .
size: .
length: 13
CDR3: CASTRLQGEKLFF
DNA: TGTGCCAGCACCCGGCTCCAGGGTGAAAAACTGTTTTTT

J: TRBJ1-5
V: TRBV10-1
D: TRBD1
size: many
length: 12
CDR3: CASSGQGPPQHF
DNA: TGCGCCAGCAGTGGACAGGGTCCGCCCCAGCATTTT

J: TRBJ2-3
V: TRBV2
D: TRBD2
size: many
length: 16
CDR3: CASTGGSGRSTDTQYF
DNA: TGTGCCAGCACTGGGGGCAGCGGGAGGAGCACAGATACGCAGTATTTT

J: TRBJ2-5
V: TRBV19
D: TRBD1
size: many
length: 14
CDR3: CASNPDRDRETQYF
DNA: TGTGCCAGTAATCCGGACAGGGATCGAGAGACCCAGTACTTC

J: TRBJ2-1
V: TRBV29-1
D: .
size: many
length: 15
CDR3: CSVEGLVDSYNEQFF
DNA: TGCAGCGTTGAAGGGCTGGTAGACTCCTACAATGAGCAGTTCTTC

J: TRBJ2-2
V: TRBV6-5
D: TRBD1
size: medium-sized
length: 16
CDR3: CASSPGQGAGTGELFF
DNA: TGTGCCAGCAGCCCTGGACAGGGGGCGGGCACCGGGGAGCTGTTTTTT

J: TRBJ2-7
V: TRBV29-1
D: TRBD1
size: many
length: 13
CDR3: CSVRGRGWDEQYF
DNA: TGCAGCGTCCGCGGCAGGGGGTGGGACGAGCAGTACTTC

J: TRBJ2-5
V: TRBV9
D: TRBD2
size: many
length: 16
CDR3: CASSVVVRGGLETQYF
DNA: TGTGCCAGCAGCGTGGTGGTGCGGGGGGGCCTCGAGACCCAGTACTTC

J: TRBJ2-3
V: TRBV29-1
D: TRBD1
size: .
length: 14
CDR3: CSVARDRGLDTQYF
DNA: TGCAGCGTTGCTCGGGACAGGGGGTTGGATACGCAGTATTTT

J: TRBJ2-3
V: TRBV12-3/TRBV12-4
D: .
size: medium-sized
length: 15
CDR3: CASTPGGYRTDTQYF
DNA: TGTGCCAGCACCCCCGGAGGGTACAGGACAGATACGCAGTATTTT

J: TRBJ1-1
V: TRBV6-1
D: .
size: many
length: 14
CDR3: CASSLGGGKTEAFF
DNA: TGTGCCAGCAGCCTGGGGGGGGGTAAAACTGAAGCTTTCTTT

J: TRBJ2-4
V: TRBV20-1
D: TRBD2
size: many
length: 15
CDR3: CSARGWEGAKNIQYF
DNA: TGCAGTGCTAGAGGGTGGGAGGGAGCCAAAAACATTCAGTACTTC

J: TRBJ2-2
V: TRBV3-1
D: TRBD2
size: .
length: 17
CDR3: CASSPPLAGVHTGELFF
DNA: TGTGCCAGCAGCCCCCCCCTAGCGGGGGTTCACACCGGGGAGCTGTTTTTT

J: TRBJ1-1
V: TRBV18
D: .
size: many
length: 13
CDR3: CASSPIEVTEAFF
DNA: TGTGCCAGCTCACCAATTGAGGTTACTGAAGCTTTCTTT

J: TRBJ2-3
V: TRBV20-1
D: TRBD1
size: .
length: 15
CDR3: CSARAPGQDTDTQYF
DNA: TGCAGTGCTAGAGCCCCGGGACAGGACACAGATACGCAGTATTTT

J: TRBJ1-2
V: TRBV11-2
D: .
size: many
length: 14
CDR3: CASSLDTGLAGYTF
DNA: TGTGCCAGCAGCTTAGATACGGGCCTGGCTGGCTACACCTTC

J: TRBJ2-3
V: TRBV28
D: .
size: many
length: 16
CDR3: CASSLLSRLSTDTQYF
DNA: TGTGCCAGCAGTCTCCTCTCACGGCTTAGCACAGATACGCAGTATTTT

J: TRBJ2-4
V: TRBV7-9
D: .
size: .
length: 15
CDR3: CASSLELSSKNIQYF
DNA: TGTGCCAGCAGCCTTGAATTAAGCAGCAAAAACATTCAGTACTTC

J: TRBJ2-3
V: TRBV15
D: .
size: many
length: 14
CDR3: CATSRAYSTDTQYF
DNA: TGTGCCACCAGCAGAGCCTACAGCACAGATACGCAGTATTTT

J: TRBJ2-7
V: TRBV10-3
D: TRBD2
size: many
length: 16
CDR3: CAISESWGGTSYEQYF
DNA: TGTGCCATCAGTGAGTCGTGGGGGGGGACCTCCTACGAGCAGTACTTC